Listed here are 30 T cell receptor beta chains from one sample, sequenced in a study of vaccination and CD4 T cells after COVID-19. An Oncomine TCR Beta short-read assay was used to sequence the DNA from cultured CD4+ T cells. One entry per CDR3 protein results from TCRdb running MiXCR on the PCR reads. This sample has about 16,000 distinct CDR3 sequences; approximately 55% occur once, and the top ten carry over 7.5%. The treatment: approximately 9-day PBMC culture with coronavirus spike peptide pools or control peptides (ViraFEST assay). Their antigens remain unidentified. The sample comprised CD4+ T cells from blood, cultured in vitro. Receptors originate from a human donor who had recovered from COVID-19.

V usage is TRBV30 and J usage is TRBJ2-7; D perhaps matches TRBD2 (5 bases). V was cut by 3 bases and J by 2 bases, with 14 bases left in between. CDR3 length: 14 amino acids. In germline, CDR1 is GTSNPN, CDR2 SVGIG (reference sequence). This CDR3 is CAWSPDGKAYEQYF. In DNA, the CDR3 is TGTGCCTGGAGCCCCGACGGGAAAGCCTACGAGCAGTACTTC.

This chain connects TRBV7-9 to TRBJ1-2; D remains ambiguous. This CDR3 spans 15 amino acids. Germline V gene sequence: CDR1 SEHNR, CDR2 FQNEAQ (reference sequence). V dropped 0 bases and J dropped 4 bases, with 12 bases sitting between them. For the CDR3, the DNA is TGTGCCAGCAGCTTAGCGAGTCTAGGGAGCTATGGCTACACCTTC. The encoded protein is CASSLASLGSYGYTF.

This rearrangement joins TRBV5-1 to TRBJ2-5, with D perhaps TRBD1 or TRBD2 (6 bases each). This CDR3 has 16 residues. Germline V gene lookup returns CDR1 SGHRS and CDR2 YFSETQ. Trimming pared 3 bases from V and 5 bases from J, leaving 20 bases between. The CDR3: CASSWGAIRQHETQYF. CDR3 DNA sequence: TGCGCCAGCAGCTGGGGGGCCATAAGGCAACATGAGACCCAGTACTTC.

The chain uses TRBV6-1 and TRBJ1-2, with D possibly matching TRBD1 (6 bases). Germline V gives CDR1 MNHNS, CDR2 SASEGT. V was cut by 3 bases and J by 4 bases, with 9 bases left in between. CDR3 length equals 13 residues. Here the CDR3 reads CASSEQGFYGYTF. The CDR3 DNA sequence: TGTGCCAGCAGTGAGCAGGGGTTCTATGGCTACACCTTC.

The chain joins TRBV27 to TRBJ1-1, with D perhaps TRBD1 (5 bases). V was cut by 0 bases and J by 4 bases, with 9 bases left in between. Germline lookup yields CDR1 MNHEY and CDR2 SMNVEV (reference sequence). The CDR3 extends over 14 amino acids. The CDR3: CASSLSGVSTEAFF. In DNA, the CDR3 is TGTGCCAGCAGTTTATCGGGGGTAAGCACTGAAGCTTTCTTT.

This chain links TRBV7-9 with TRBJ1-3; D not resolved. This CDR3 is built from 16 residues. Trimming pared 4 bases from V and 3 bases from J, leaving 16 bases between. The V gene's germline CDR1 is SEHNR and CDR2 FQNEAQ (reference sequence). The DNA of the CDR3 is TGTGCCAGCAGCTCCTTGGGCGGTGAAATTGGAAACACCATATATTTT. Its protein is CASSSLGGEIGNTIYF.

This chain joins TRBV27 and TRBJ1-1, with unresolved D. The CDR3 has 15 residues. Between the trimmed V and J ends, which lost 0 bases and 0 bases, there was a span of 8 bases. The germline CDR1 and CDR2 sequences are MNHEY and SMNVEV (reference sequence). This chain's CDR3 is CASSLSPGMNTEAFF. The CDR3, as DNA: TGTGCCAGCAGTTTATCCCCGGGAATGAACACTGAAGCTTTCTTT.

This clonotype has more than one count but fewer than ten. The V call is TRBV20-1, the J call TRBJ1-2; D perhaps matches TRBD1 (5 bases). The V end was cut by 3 bases, the J end by 0 bases, with 11 bases between. Germline assignment: CDR1 DFQATT and CDR2 SNEGSKA (reference sequence). CDR3 length: 14 residues. The CDR3 DNA sequence: TGCAGTGCTAGCCGGGACCAAGCTAACTATGGCTACACCTTC. Protein product: CSASRDQANYGYTF.

The J gene is TRBJ1-1, the V gene TRBV11-2, with D unclear. Germline loops: CDR1 SGHAT, CDR2 FQNNGV. Trimming cost V 5 bases and J 1 base, with 8 bases left between them. This CDR3 spans 13 amino acids. The CDR3 spells CASSVLGNTEAFF. The DNA of the CDR3 is TGTGCCAGCAGCGTCTTAGGGAACACTGAAGCTTTCTTT.

The rearrangement links TRBV10-3 to TRBJ2-3; TRBD2 agrees at 7 bases. V shed 4 bases, J shed 2 bases, and the junction held 6 bases outside the gene matches. This CDR3 has 15 residues. In germline, CDR1 is ENHRY, CDR2 SYGVKD. CDR3 in DNA: TGTGCCATCAGTGTCTTGGCGGGAGACACAGATACGCAGTATTTT. Its protein is CAISVLAGDTDTQYF.

The CDR3 nucleotides are TGTGCCAGCAGCCAAGCGGCCGGGCAACAATCTAACTATGGCTACACCTTC. This encodes CASSQAAGQQSNYGYTF. The chain combines TRBV4-2 with TRBJ1-2; D uncertain. This CDR3 comprises 17 residues. Looked up from germline, CDR1 is LGHNA and CDR2 is YNFKEQ. V lost 1 base and J 0 bases, leaving 15 bases between the germline ends.

This clonotype showed up just a few times. The V call is TRBV7-2, the J call TRBJ1-6; no clear D gene. This CDR3 region has 15 residues. V shed 6 bases and J shed 5 bases, with 14 bases lying between them. Germline lookup yields CDR1 SGHTA and CDR2 FQGNSA. Written as DNA, the CDR3 is TGTGCCAGCAGTTTTGTCGCGGCCAATAATTCACCCCTCCACTTT. This gives the protein CASSFVAANNSPLHF.

The chain is built from TRBV20-1 and TRBJ1-1; D not resolved. The CDR3 contains 11 residues. Germline CDR1 DFQATT, CDR2 SNEGSKA (reference sequence). V was trimmed by 3 bases and J by 1 base, leaving 3 bases between them. This chain's CDR3 is CSASPNTEAFF. CDR3 coding DNA: TGCAGTGCTAGCCCGAACACTGAAGCTTTCTTT.

DNA for the CDR3: TGTGCCAGCAGTCTTGACTCGACAGGGGCCTTTTATCAGCCCCAGCATTTT. This sequence encodes CASSLDSTGAFYQPQHF. The J gene is TRBJ1-5, the V gene TRBV28; TRBD1 agrees at 8 bases. This CDR3 has 17 amino acids. Trimming took 5 bases from V and 5 from J; bases not matched to a gene: 14. The V gene's germline CDR1 is MDHEN and CDR2 SYDVKM.

The chain's CDR3 is CASSQTANFPGSQPQHF. CDR3 DNA: TGTGCCAGCAGTCAAACGGCGAATTTCCCCGGTAGTCAGCCCCAGCATTTT. The chain has TRBV7-2 and TRBJ1-5; no clear D. The germline V gene encodes CDR1 SGHTA and CDR2 FQGNSA. There are 17 residues in the CDR3. Trimming left V 6 bases short and J 6 bases short, with 24 bases between.

V gene TRBV11-2 combines with J gene TRBJ2-1, with D hard to call. CDR3 length: 13 amino acids. Germline V lookup: CDR1 SGHAT, CDR2 FQNNGV. Trimming removed 1 base at V and 7 bases at J, with 8 bases between. CDR3: CASSLGQTNEQFF. In DNA form, the CDR3 reads TGTGCCAGCAGCTTAGGACAAACTAATGAGCAGTTCTTC.

The V call is TRBV20-1, the J call TRBJ1-2, with TRBD1 identical over 9 bases. Germline values: CDR1 DFQATT, CDR2 SNEGSKA (reference sequence). The CDR3 extends over 16 amino acids. After removal of 3 bases from V and 3 bases from J, the junction contained 11 bases not matched to a gene. The CDR3 spells CSASPTGGALDYGYTF. The CDR3 DNA reads as TGCAGTGCTAGCCCCACAGGGGGCGCATTAGACTATGGCTACACCTTC.

The chain carries TRBV19 and TRBJ1-2; 12 nucleotides agree with TRBD1. The germline CDR1 and CDR2 sequences are LNHDA and SQIVND (reference sequence). J lost 4 bases, V lost 6 bases, and 9 bases had no gene match. The CDR3 loop spans 16 amino acids. DNA of the CDR3: TGTGCCAGTAGAGGGGCAGGGGACAGGGGGCTCTATGGCTACACCTTC. It yields the protein CASRGAGDRGLYGYTF.

The V and J genes are TRBV5-1 and TRBJ1-1; D is unclear. The CDR3 runs 13 residues. V was clipped by 0 bases and J by 1 base, with 4 bases between them. The germline V gene encodes CDR1 SGHRS and CDR2 YFSETQ. The CDR3 region is CASSLAANTEAFF. CDR3 bases: TGCGCCAGCAGCTTGGCAGCGAACACTGAAGCTTTCTTT.

This chain uses TRBV21-1 with TRBJ2-2; the table gives TRBD2 as D, unverified against the DNA. TRBV21-1 is designated a pseudogene. The CDR3 extends over 15 amino acids. The CDR3 DNA reads TGTGCCAGCAGCAATACTAGCGCGAACACCGGGGAGCTGTTTTTT. The encoded protein is CASSNTSANTGELFF.

The rearrangement uses TRBV5-1 and TRBJ1-2, with D perhaps matching TRBD1 (6 bases). From germline, CDR1 is SGHRS and CDR2 YFSETQ. This CDR3 comprises 15 residues. Trimming pared 4 bases from V and 2 bases from J, leaving 15 bases between. In DNA form, the CDR3 reads TGCGCCAGCAGCGATGGGGGGGGCGGAAACTATGGCTACACCTTC. This encodes CASSDGGGGNYGYTF.

The sample holds a few counts of this clonotype. The chain links TRBV27 to TRBJ1-3, with D unclear. CDR1 is MNHEY and CDR2 is SMNVEV in the germline V gene (reference sequence). V was clipped by 8 bases and J by 2 bases, with 7 bases between them. The length of the CDR3 is 12 residues. CDR3 amino acids: CASSGPGNTIYF. In nucleotides, the CDR3 is TGTGCCAGCTCCGGCCCTGGAAACACCATATATTTT.

The genes are TRBV19 and TRBJ2-7; D may correspond to TRBD1 or TRBD2 (5 bases each). The V gene lost 5 bases and the J gene lost 3 bases, with 17 bases spanning the gap. Germline values: CDR1 LNHDA, CDR2 SQIVND (reference sequence). The length of the CDR3 is 15 residues. Here the CDR3 reads CASSFPRDGLYEQYF. CDR3 nucleotides: TGTGCCAGTAGTTTCCCCCGGGACGGACTCTACGAGCAGTACTTC.

The rearrangement uses TRBV10-3 and TRBJ2-5; 8 positions agree with TRBD2. Trimming cost V 6 bases and J 1 base; bases outside gene matches: 4. Germline lookup yields CDR1 ENHRY and CDR2 SYGVKD. This CDR3 contains 14 residues. The CDR3 spells CAIRTSGPQETQYF. In DNA form, the CDR3 reads TGTGCCATCAGAACTAGCGGCCCCCAAGAGACCCAGTACTTC.

This clonotype occurred a few times. The rearrangement uses TRBV20-1 and TRBJ1-1; D remains ambiguous. The CDR3 is 13 residues long. In germline, CDR1 is DFQATT, CDR2 SNEGSKA (reference sequence). V was clipped by 2 bases and J by 1 base, with 8 bases between them. CDR3 region: CSARPDENTEAFF. CDR3 sequence (DNA): TGCAGTGCTAGACCAGACGAGAACACTGAAGCTTTCTTT.

The chain employs TRBV5-1 and TRBJ2-5; D gene uncertain. The CDR3 contains 13 residues. The germline gives CDR1 SGHRS, CDR2 YFSETQ. Trimming stripped 4 bases from V and 1 base from J, with 8 bases between. This CDR3 is CASSPGSQETQYF. As DNA, the CDR3 is TGCGCCAGCAGCCCCGGGTCCCAAGAGACCCAGTACTTC. Complete variable domain (other parts from reference TRBV5-1 and TRBJ2-5): KAGVTQTPRYLIKTRGQQVTLSCSPISGHRSVSWYQQTPGQGLQFLFEYFSETQRNKGNFPGRFSGRQFSNSRSEMNVSTLELGDSALYLCASSPGSQETQYFGPGTRLLVL.

This clonotype has a single count. CDR3 amino acids: CSVRGSGAPTDTQYF. CDR3 DNA sequence: TGCAGCGTCCGCGGGTCCGGGGCCCCCACAGATACGCAGTATTTT. The chain joins TRBV29-1 to TRBJ2-3; D possibly matches TRBD1 or TRBD2 (5 bases each). Trimming removed 6 bases at V and 2 bases at J, with 18 bases between. CDR1 and CDR2 from the germline V gene are SQVTM and ANQGSEA. CDR3 length: 15 residues.

As to this clonotype: A junction boundary mismatches the germline segment, possibly from a read error. This sequence joins TRBV7-6 and TRBJ1-4; 10 nucleotides align to TRBD1. This CDR3 spans 15 amino acids. Germline-derived CDR1 and CDR2 are SGHVS and FNYEAQ. CDR3 nucleotides: TGTGCCAGCAGCTTAGCTGGGACAGGGGAAGAAAAACTGTTTTTC. Translation: CASSLAGTGEEKLFF.

V gene TRBV20-1 combines with J gene TRBJ2-5; D ambiguous. V lost 3 bases, J lost 4 bases, and 12 bases lay in between. The CDR3 covers 13 residues. The germline V gene has CDR1 DFQATT and CDR2 SNEGSKA (reference sequence). Here the CDR3 reads CSASNRVRETQYF. The CDR3 DNA reads TGCAGTGCTAGTAATCGCGTCCGAGAGACCCAGTACTTC.

This clonotype was counted a few times. The chain has TRBV6-2 or TRBV6-3 and TRBJ2-3; the match to TRBD2 covers 9 bases. There are 17 residues in the CDR3. Germline CDR1 reads MNHEY; CDR2 reads SVGEGT. The J segment lost 5 bases and the V segment lost 6 bases, leaving 15 bases of the junction unmatched. CDR3 in amino acids: CASSIEPAGGPGDTQYF. Written as DNA, the CDR3 is TGTGCCAGCAGCATCGAGCCGGCGGGAGGGCCAGGAGATACGCAGTATTTT.